The entry below gives a single T cell receptor beta chain sequence along with its context. Its antigen is undetermined. In the authors' methods: Junction-only sequences without quality scores came from ImmunoSEQ, so filtering differed. TCRdb's table, derived via immunoSEQ multiplex PCR, lists solely in-frame clones and lacks some. V, J and clone size reflect that table, while D and trimming were determined from the DNA. The sample has about 2.3 million clones, roughly 90% seen once. The data stem from a study of shared clonotypes between healthy human individuals. Notes on the study in general: Non-shared clonotypes had lower generation probabilities than those shared by all four donors. Naive subsets tended to show greater estimated richness than memory subsets.

V gave up 11 bases and J gave up 0 bases; unmatched junction bases: 9. The CDR3 covers 14 residues. Germline V lookup: CDR1 MNHNS, CDR2 SASEGT. Source material: naive CD4+ T cells from PBMCs. Subset in this sample: CD45RA+ positively selected. The V gene is TRBV6-1, the J gene TRBJ1-1; 7 bases fit TRBD1. The receptor's source is a man younger than 35 in good health. Some clones in this sample may be carry-over from other donors' samples. CDR3 DNA: TGTGCCGTATCTCCTGACAGGGTGAACACTGAAGCTTTCTTT. Its protein is CAVSPDRVNTEAFF.